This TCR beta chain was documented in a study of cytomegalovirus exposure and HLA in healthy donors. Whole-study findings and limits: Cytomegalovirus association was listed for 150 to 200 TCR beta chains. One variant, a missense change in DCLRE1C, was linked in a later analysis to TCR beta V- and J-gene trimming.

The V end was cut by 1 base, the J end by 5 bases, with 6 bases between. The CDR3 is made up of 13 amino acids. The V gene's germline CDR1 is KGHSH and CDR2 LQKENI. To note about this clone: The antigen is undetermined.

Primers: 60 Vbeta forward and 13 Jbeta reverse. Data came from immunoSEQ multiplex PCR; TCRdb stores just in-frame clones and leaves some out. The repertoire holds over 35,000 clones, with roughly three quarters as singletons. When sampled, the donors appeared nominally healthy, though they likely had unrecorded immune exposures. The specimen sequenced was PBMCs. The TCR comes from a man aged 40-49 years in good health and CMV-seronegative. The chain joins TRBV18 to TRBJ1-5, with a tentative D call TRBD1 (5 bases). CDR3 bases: TGTGCCAGCTCACCACGGGGGGATCAGCCCCAGCATTTT. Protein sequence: CASSPRGDQPQHF.